This T cell receptor beta chain was retrieved from a study of tissue T cells after allogeneic stem cell transplantation. Findings and limits, study-wide: Anatomically similar tissues had similar TCR repertoires within each patient.

TCRbeta CDR3 was sequenced at survey depth with template counts. Data came from immunoSEQ multiplex PCR; TCRdb stores just in-frame clones and leaves some out. The repertoire includes some 25,000 clones, roughly 70% of them detected once, and less than 8.5% sits in the top ten. With respect to this clone: Its antigen is not known.

Germline V CDR1 and CDR2: SEHNR, FQNEAQ (reference sequence). Trimming took 1 base from V and 4 from J, leaving 10 bases between them. The CDR3 extends over 15 amino acids. The specimen was tissue from the ileum, collected at autopsy. The V and J genes are TRBV7-9 and TRBJ1-4; the D is unclear. This clonotype was obtained from an older female donor with lung cancer. The CDR3 coding sequence is TGTGCCAGCAGCTTAGATTTGGGCTTTAATGAAAAACTGTTTTTT. Protein product: CASSLDLGFNEKLFF.